This T cell receptor beta chain emerged from a study of CD8 T cells in ankylosing spondylitis. CDR1 and CDR2 from the germline V gene are MNHEY and SVGEGT. Trimming removed 7 bases from V and 0 bases from J, with 6 bases in between. There are 12 residues in the CDR3. This clonotype was seen at least ten times. MiXCR, run by TCRdb on the 5' RACE reads, gives a single entry per CDR3 protein. The sample gives around 160,000 distinct CDR3 sequences, roughly 11% of which show up once; about 28% is in the top ten. The chain combines TRBV6-2 or TRBV6-3 with TRBJ1-1; no clear D gene. The material sequenced was blood, either unsorted or a sorted T cell fraction (not recorded which). The sequence was obtained from a male donor with ankylosing spondylitis or in good health (not recorded which). CDR3: CASTDLNTEAFF. The CDR3 bases are TGTGCCAGCACCGATTTGAACACTGAAGCTTTCTTT.